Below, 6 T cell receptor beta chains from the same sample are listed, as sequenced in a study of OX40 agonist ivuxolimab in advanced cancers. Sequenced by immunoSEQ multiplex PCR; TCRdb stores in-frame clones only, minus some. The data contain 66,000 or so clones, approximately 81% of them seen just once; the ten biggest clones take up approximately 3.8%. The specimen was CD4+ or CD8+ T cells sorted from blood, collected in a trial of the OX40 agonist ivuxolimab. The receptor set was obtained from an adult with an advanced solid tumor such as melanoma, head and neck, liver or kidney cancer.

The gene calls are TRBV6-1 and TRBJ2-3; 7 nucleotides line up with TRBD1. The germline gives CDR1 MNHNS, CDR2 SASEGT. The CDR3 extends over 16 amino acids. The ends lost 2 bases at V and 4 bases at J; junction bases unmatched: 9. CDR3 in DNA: TGTGCCAGCAGTGAATTAATAGGGACAGAAGCAGATACGCAGTATTTT. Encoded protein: CASSELIGTEADTQYF.

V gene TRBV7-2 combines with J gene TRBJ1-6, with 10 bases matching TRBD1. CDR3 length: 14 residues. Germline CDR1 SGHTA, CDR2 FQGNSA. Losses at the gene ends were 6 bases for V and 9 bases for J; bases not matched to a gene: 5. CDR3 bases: TGTGCCAGCAGGGCCCGGGACAGGGGTTCACCCCTCCACTTT. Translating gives CASRARDRGSPLHF. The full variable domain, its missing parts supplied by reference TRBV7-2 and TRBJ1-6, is GAGVSQSPSNKVTEKGKDVELRCDPISGHTALYWYRQSLGQGLEFLIYFQGNSAPDKSGLPSDRFSAERTGGSVSTLTIQRTQQEDSAVYLCASRARDRGSPLHFGNGTRLTVT.

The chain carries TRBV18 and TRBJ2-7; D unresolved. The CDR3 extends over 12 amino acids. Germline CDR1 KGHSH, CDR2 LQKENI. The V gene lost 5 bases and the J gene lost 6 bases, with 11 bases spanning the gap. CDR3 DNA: TGTGCCAGCTCATTCGAGACGGCCGAGCAGTACTTC. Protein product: CASSFETAEQYF.

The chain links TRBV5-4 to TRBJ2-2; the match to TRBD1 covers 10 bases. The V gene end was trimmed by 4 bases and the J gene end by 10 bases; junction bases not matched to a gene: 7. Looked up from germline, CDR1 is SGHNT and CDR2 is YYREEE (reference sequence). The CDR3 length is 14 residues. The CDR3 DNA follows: TGTGCCAGCAGCACCGGGACAGGGGCGGCGGAGCTGTTTTTT. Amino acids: CASSTGTGAAELFF. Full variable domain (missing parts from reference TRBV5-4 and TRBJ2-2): ETGVTQSPTHLIKTRGQQVTLRCSSQSGHNTVSWYQQALGQGPQFIFQYYREEENGRGNFPPRFSGLQFPNYSSELNVNALELDDSALYLCASSTGTGAAELFFGEGSRLTVL.

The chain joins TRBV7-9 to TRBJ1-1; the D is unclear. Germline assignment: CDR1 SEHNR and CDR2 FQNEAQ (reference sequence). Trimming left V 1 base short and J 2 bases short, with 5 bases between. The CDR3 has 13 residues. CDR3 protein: CASSLESNTEAFF. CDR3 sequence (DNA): TGTGCCAGCAGCTTAGAATCTAACACTGAAGCTTTCTTT.

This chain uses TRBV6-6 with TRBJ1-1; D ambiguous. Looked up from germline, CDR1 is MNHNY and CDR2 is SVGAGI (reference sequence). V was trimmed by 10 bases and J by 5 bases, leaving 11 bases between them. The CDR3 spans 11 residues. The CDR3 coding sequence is TGTGCCACCCGACTAAATACTGAAGCTTTCTTT. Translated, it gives CATRLNTEAFF.